This record covers a single T cell receptor (beta chain). This sample stems from a study of shared clonotypes between healthy human individuals. The CDR3 totals 15 residues. The V end lost 3 bases, the J end lost 7 bases, and 16 bases lay between the germline ends. Per the germline V gene, CDR1 is SGDLS and CDR2 is YYNGEE. The repertoire was sequenced with immunoSEQ multiplex PCR; TCRdb's copy has only in-frame clones and lacks some. The table lists 560,000 or so clones, roughly 95% of them singletons, with 0.11% in the top ten. Selected positively for CCR7 and CD45RO-negative, naive CD8 cells excluded terminally differentiated effector memory CD45RA+ cells.

The TCR was taken from a woman in her 30s in good health. The rearrangement joins TRBV9 to TRBJ1-4, with D possibly TRBD1 on 5 matching bases. The sequencing sample was made of naive CD8+ T cells sorted from blood. Written as DNA, the CDR3 is TGTGCCAGCAGCGAGGGTGGGGGGGACGTTGAAAAACTGTTTTTT. Its protein product is CASSEGGGDVEKLFF.